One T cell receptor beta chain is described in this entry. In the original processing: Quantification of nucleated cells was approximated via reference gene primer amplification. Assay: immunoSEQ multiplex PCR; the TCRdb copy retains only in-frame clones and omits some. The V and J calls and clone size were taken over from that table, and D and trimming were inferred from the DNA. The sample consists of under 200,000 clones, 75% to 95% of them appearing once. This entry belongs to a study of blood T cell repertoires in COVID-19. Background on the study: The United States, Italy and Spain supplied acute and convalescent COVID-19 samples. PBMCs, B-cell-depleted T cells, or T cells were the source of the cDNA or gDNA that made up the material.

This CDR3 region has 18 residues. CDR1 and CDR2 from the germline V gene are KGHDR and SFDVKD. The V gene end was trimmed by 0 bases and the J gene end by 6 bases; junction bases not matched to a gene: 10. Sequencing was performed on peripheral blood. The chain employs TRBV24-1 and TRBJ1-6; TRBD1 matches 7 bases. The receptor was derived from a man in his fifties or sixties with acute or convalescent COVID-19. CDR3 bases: TGTGCCACCAGTGATTTGAAGTTAGACAGGGCTAGTAATTCACCCCTCCACTTT. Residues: CATSDLKLDRASNSPLHF.